This entry lists 23 T cell receptor beta chains sequenced from one sample in a study of blood T cells in healthy people across ages. A second PCR of 7 to 11 cycles used a sample-barcoded 5' primer and a J-beta primer mix. TCRdb reprocessed the 5' RACE reads with MiXCR, giving one entry per CDR3 protein. The table records roughly 680,000 distinct CDR3 sequences, approximately 52% of them present only once. Sequencing was performed on blood. These receptors came from a woman over 75 in good health.

V and J are TRBV20-1 and TRBJ1-2, with a tentative D call TRBD1 (5 bases). CDR3 length: 15 amino acids. V was cut by 3 bases and J by 0 bases, with 14 bases left in between. Germline assignment: CDR1 DFQATT and CDR2 SNEGSKA (reference sequence). CDR3: CSARPGAISNYGYTF. The CDR3 DNA is TGCAGTGCTAGGCCCGGGGCCATATCTAACTATGGCTACACCTTC.

Points on this clonotype: One base away lies a much larger clone, so this may be a sequencing read error. V is TRBV5-1 and J is TRBJ2-3; weak D call: TRBD1 (5 bases). Per germline, CDR1 SGHRS and CDR2 YFSETQ. V was pared by 5 bases and J by 1 base, with 17 bases between. The length of the CDR3 is 16 residues. The CDR3 DNA is TGCGCCAGCAGAGAACCCCAGGACAAAGGCACAGATACGCAGTATTTT. Translating gives CASREPQDKGTDTQYF. Complete variable domain (other parts from reference TRBV5-1 and TRBJ2-3): KAGVTQTPRYLIKTRGQQVTLSCSPISGHRSVSWYQQTPGQGLQFLFEYFSETQRNKGNFPGRFSGRQFSNSRSEMNVSTLELGDSALYLCASREPQDKGTDTQYFGPGTRLTVL.

In this sample, this clonotype turned up once. The chain couples TRBV6-2 or TRBV6-3 to TRBJ2-7; 12 bases map to TRBD2. V shed 5 bases, J shed 1 base, and the junction held 6 bases outside the gene matches. Germline assignment: CDR1 MNHEY and CDR2 SVGEGT. This CDR3 spans 16 amino acids. The CDR3 coding sequence is TGTGCCAGCAGTCCCGGACTAGCGGGACCTTCCTACGAGCAGTACTTC. Encoded protein: CASSPGLAGPSYEQYF.

The gene calls are TRBV20-1 and TRBJ2-7, with 7 bases that match TRBD2. The length of the CDR3 is 16 residues. Germline CDR1 is DFQATT and CDR2 is SNEGSKA (reference sequence). Trimming took 0 bases from V and 7 from J; bases not matched to a gene: 15. The DNA of the CDR3 is TGCAGTGCTAGAGATGTGGGGGGGTCGAATTACAATGAGCAGTACTTC. It translates to CSARDVGGSNYNEQYF.

The chain employs TRBV6-6 and TRBJ2-2; either TRBD1 or TRBD2 may supply D (5 bases each). The ends were cut back, 5 bases at V and 7 bases at J, with 11 bases in the middle. The germline V gene has CDR1 MNHNY and CDR2 SVGAGI (reference sequence). This CDR3 is built from 13 residues. CDR3 DNA: TGTGCCAGCAGTGTGGGGGATGGCGGGGAGCTGTTTTTT. This encodes CASSVGDGGELFF.

This clonotype has just a few counts. The chain joins TRBV7-2 to TRBJ2-7; D not resolved. CDR1 is SGHTA and CDR2 is FQGNSA in the germline V gene. The V and J ends lost 0 bases and 7 bases respectively, with 10 bases between them. The CDR3 has 13 residues. The CDR3 DNA reads as TGTGCCAGCAGCTTAGCCCGTTGGGGTGAGCAGTACTTC. It yields the protein CASSLARWGEQYF.

The rearrangement uses TRBV15 and TRBJ2-6; D gene unclear. V was clipped by 3 bases and J by 1 base, with 13 bases between them. The CDR3 totals 17 residues. In germline, CDR1 is LNHNV, CDR2 YYDKDF (reference sequence). The CDR3 sequence: CATSSSRIESGANVLTF. CDR3 in DNA: TGTGCCACCAGCAGTTCCCGAATCGAGTCTGGGGCCAACGTCCTGACTTTC.

As for this clonotype: Being one base from a much bigger clone, this may be a read error. The chain is built from TRBV20-1 and TRBJ2-1; 7 bases fit TRBD2. In germline, CDR1 is DFQATT, CDR2 SNEGSKA (reference sequence). The V gene end was trimmed by 0 bases and the J gene end by 6 bases; junction bases not matched to a gene: 5. The CDR3 runs to 14 residues. CDR3 in DNA: TGCAGTGCTAGAGATGATAGCGGGTCCAATGAGCAGTTCTTC. It translates to CSARDDSGSNEQFF.

The gene calls are TRBV20-1 and TRBJ2-5; D gene unclear. Deletions cut 2 bases from V and 5 bases from J, with 9 bases between. Germline V CDR1 and CDR2: DFQATT, SNEGSKA (reference sequence). The CDR3 runs 12 residues. The CDR3 here is CSARKVRETQYF. The CDR3 bases are TGCAGTGCTAGAAAGGTTCGGGAGACCCAGTACTTC.

V and J are TRBV27 and TRBJ2-7, with D tentatively TRBD1 or TRBD2 (5 bases each). V was clipped by 7 bases and J by 2 bases, with 15 bases between them. The CDR3 consists of 14 residues. The germline CDR1 and CDR2 sequences are MNHEY and SMNVEV (reference sequence). As DNA, the CDR3 is TGTGCCAGCAAGGGACGGACTGATCCCTACGAGCAGTACTTC. This translates into CASKGRTDPYEQYF.

This clonotype came up many times. The chain uses TRBV4-2 and TRBJ2-1; 16 bases are a match to TRBD2. With V trimmed by 4 bases and J by 9 bases, 6 bases remained unmatched. This CDR3 is 16 amino acids long. Germline values: CDR1 LGHNA, CDR2 YNFKEQ. The CDR3 is CASSLRGTSGRGEQFF. In DNA, the CDR3 is TGTGCCAGCAGCCTTCGTGGGACTAGCGGGAGGGGTGAGCAGTTCTTC.

Worth noting for this clonotype: This may come from a read error, since a much larger clone is one base off. The chain joins TRBV27 to TRBJ2-3; D gene uncertain. The CDR3 is 13 amino acids. The germline gives CDR1 MNHEY, CDR2 SMNVEV (reference sequence). Trimming removed 8 bases at V and 4 bases at J, with 13 bases between. CDR3 loop: CASRGRAPDTQYF. CDR3 DNA: TGTGCCAGCCGAGGCCGAGCCCCAGATACGCAGTATTTT.

This sequence joins TRBV29-1 and TRBJ2-3, with TRBD1 matching 8 bases. Losses at the gene ends were 7 bases for V and 4 bases for J; bases not matched to a gene: 10. This CDR3 comprises 14 residues. Germline assignment: CDR1 SQVTM and CDR2 ANQGSEA. This CDR3 reads CSAVRQGSSDTQYF. DNA of the CDR3: TGCAGCGCGGTCCGACAGGGGTCGTCAGATACGCAGTATTTT.

V gene TRBV5-6 combines with J gene TRBJ1-1; D is possibly TRBD1 (6 bases). Trimming left V 5 bases short and J 4 bases short, with 18 bases between. In germline, CDR1 is SGHDT, CDR2 YYEEEE. This CDR3 comprises 15 residues. The CDR3 bases are TGTGCCAGCAGAACTGGTGGGGGCTGGAGCACTGAAGCTTTCTTT. Translated: CASRTGGGWSTEAFF.

This clonotype was recorded a few times. This sequence joins TRBV20-1 and TRBJ2-5, with D possibly matching TRBD2 (6 bases). Germline V lookup: CDR1 DFQATT, CDR2 SNEGSKA (reference sequence). Trimming took 7 bases from V and 3 from J, leaving 12 bases between them. CDR3 length: 12 residues. The CDR3 spells CSGPGVEETQYF. CDR3 DNA: TGCAGTGGTCCGGGAGTAGAAGAGACCCAGTACTTC.

A note on this clonotype: A read error may be the cause here, since a much bigger clone is one base away. This sequence joins TRBV7-2 and TRBJ2-1; no clear D gene. The CDR3 is made up of 14 amino acids. CDR1 and CDR2 from the germline V gene are SGHTA and FQGNSA. Trimming cost V 7 bases and J 10 bases, with 20 bases left between them. CDR3 residues: CASNSAPSSYEQFF. As DNA, the CDR3 is TGTGCCAGCAACTCCGCCCCCTCTTCCTACGAGCAGTTCTTC.

The chain uses TRBV5-6 and TRBJ2-1, with TRBD2 matching 7 bases. The V gene end was trimmed by 0 bases and the J gene end by 4 bases; junction bases not matched to a gene: 7. The CDR3 has 16 residues. Germline CDR1 SGHDT, CDR2 YYEEEE. The CDR3 DNA sequence: TGTGCCAGCAGCTTGGCACCAGCGGGGTCTTACAATGAGCAGTTCTTC. Residues: CASSLAPAGSYNEQFF.

V usage is TRBV5-1 and J usage is TRBJ2-1; TRBD2 agrees at 16 bases. Germline V gives CDR1 SGHRS, CDR2 YFSETQ. The junction had 6 bases not matched to a gene; V was cut back by 4 bases and J by 5 bases. The CDR3 contains 17 residues. Here the CDR3 reads CASSLGTSGRADNEQFF. The CDR3 DNA reads as TGCGCCAGCAGCCTCGGGACTAGCGGGAGGGCAGACAATGAGCAGTTCTTC.

The chain links TRBV29-1 to TRBJ2-1; a possible D gene is TRBD2 (7 bases). Deletions cut 7 bases from V and 7 bases from J, with 20 bases between. There are 14 residues in the CDR3. Germline V lookup: CDR1 SQVTM, CDR2 ANQGSEA. In DNA, the CDR3 is TGCAGCGGCTCGGACAGCGGGAACGAGAATGAGCAGTTCTTC. It codes for CSGSDSGNENEQFF.

Regarding this clonotype: Since a much larger clone is just one base distant, this may be a read error. The V gene is TRBV29-1, the J gene TRBJ2-1; 8 nucleotides align to TRBD2. V lost 5 bases, J lost 0 bases, and 3 bases stayed unmatched. Germline V CDR1 and CDR2: SQVTM, ANQGSEA. The CDR3 is 14 residues long. The CDR3, as DNA: TGCAGCGTTCGGGGGGGTCCCTCCTACAATGAGCAGTTCTTC. As protein: CSVRGGPSYNEQFF.

V and J are TRBV9 and TRBJ2-5; 9 bases are shared with TRBD2. Germline assignment: CDR1 SGDLS and CDR2 YYNGEE. The CDR3 consists of 16 residues. V lost 1 base to trimming and J lost 5 bases; unmatched junction nucleotides: 9. CDR3 sequence: CASSVRPGLAGETQYF. In DNA form, the CDR3 reads TGTGCCAGCAGCGTAAGACCGGGACTAGCAGGGGAGACCCAGTACTTC. Full variable domain (missing parts from reference TRBV9 and TRBJ2-5): DSGVTQTPKHLITATGQRVTLRCSPRSGDLSVYWYQQSLDQGLQFLIQYYNGEERAKGNILERFSAQQFPDLHSELNLSSLELGDSALYFCASSVRPGLAGETQYFGPGTRLLVL.

This clonotype showed up just a few times. A much larger clone is a single base away; this may be a read error. The chain is built from TRBV6-6 and TRBJ1-4; D is undetermined. CDR3 length equals 14 residues. Trimming stripped 5 bases from V and 0 bases from J, with 7 bases between. CDR1 and CDR2 from the germline V gene are MNHNY and SVGAGI (reference sequence). The CDR3 DNA is TGTGCCAGCAGTGTGGGAACAACTAATGAAAAACTGTTTTTT. The encoded protein is CASSVGTTNEKLFF.

The chain has TRBV7-2 and TRBJ2-7; D gene ambiguous. V was pared by 6 bases and J by 3 bases, with 9 bases between. The CDR3 covers 12 residues. CDR1 is SGHTA, CDR2 FQGNSA, per germline. CDR3 in amino acids: CASSKGNYEQYF. For the CDR3, the DNA is TGTGCCAGCAGTAAGGGTAACTACGAGCAGTACTTC. Together with reference TRBV7-2 and TRBJ2-7, the CDR3 gives the full variable domain: GAGVSQSPSNKVTEKGKDVELRCDPISGHTALYWYRQSLGQGLEFLIYFQGNSAPDKSGLPSDRFSAERTGGSVSTLTIQRTQQEDSAVYLCASSKGNYEQYFGPGTRLTVT.